The 31 T cell receptor beta chains given below trace back to one sample, sequenced in a study of beta chain features in type 1 diabetes (dated by TCRdb to the late 2010s). The library was produced with the immunoSEQ multiplex PCR assay. The entire amount of isolated RNA was reverse transcribed using the High Capacity cDNA Reverse Transcription Kit, so the sequenced TCRB transcripts were expressed ones. TCRdb holds this immuneACCESS table with in-frame rearrangements only. Some clones are missing; in checked studies, unresolved V genes explain under half, and the rest has no known cause. This sample gives about 400,000 clones in total; roughly 12% of them show up just once. In total, the top ten clones hold more than 0.015% of the sample. The material sequenced was naive CD4+ T cells from blood. Read against the paper, the sample's cell subset or site label means: true naive CD4+ T cells. These receptors were obtained from a man younger than 35 in good health.

This clone appeared a single time. Here the CDR3 DNA reads TGTGCCCGAGATGAGGCCGGGGCCAACGTCCTGACTTTC. It yields the protein CARDEAGANVLTF. This chain links TRBV30 with TRBJ2-6, with D hard to call. CDR1 and CDR2 from the germline V gene are GTSNPN and SVGIG (reference sequence). This CDR3 has 13 amino acids. V shed 8 bases and J shed 4 bases, with 12 bases lying between them.

This clone occurred a few times. CDR3 nucleotides: TGCGCCAGCAGCGTCTACCCACTAGCGGACTCCTACAATGAGCAGTTCTTC. This sequence encodes CASSVYPLADSYNEQFF. The gene calls are TRBV5-1 and TRBJ2-1, with 8 bases matching TRBD2. This CDR3 is built from 17 residues. Germline V CDR1 and CDR2: SGHRS, YFSETQ. V lost 4 bases to trimming and J lost 0 bases; unmatched junction nucleotides: 9.

The V call is TRBV6-5, the J call TRBJ2-7; TRBD2 might be the D (5 bases). Per germline, CDR1 MNHEY and CDR2 SVGAGI. V was trimmed by 6 bases and J by 2 bases, leaving 14 bases between them. The CDR3 has 14 amino acids. The CDR3 region is CASRSTTSTYEQYF. CDR3 in DNA: TGTGCCAGCAGATCGACTACCTCTACCTACGAGCAGTACTTC.

This clone occurred a few times. The CDR3: CASSIGSIQETQYF. The CDR3 region has the DNA TGTGCCAGTAGTATAGGGAGTATCCAAGAGACCCAGTACTTC. V is TRBV19 and J is TRBJ2-5, with unresolved D. The CDR3 length is 14 residues. Trimming took off 1 base at V and 1 base at J, with 7 bases between the two ends. Germline V gene lookup returns CDR1 LNHDA and CDR2 SQIVND (reference sequence).

This clone was recorded once. The chain joins TRBV19 to TRBJ2-2; tentatively, D is TRBD1 (6 bases). With 6 bases removed from V and 7 bases from J, the gap between germline ends came to 18 bases. CDR1 LNHDA and CDR2 SQIVND come from the germline V gene (reference sequence). The CDR3 spans 15 residues. The CDR3 DNA reads as TGTGCCAGTAGGGGGGCTAGAGGGGATGGCGGGGAGCTGTTTTTT. This sequence encodes CASRGARGDGGELFF.

In this sample, this clone turned up a few times. The V and J genes are TRBV25-1 and TRBJ1-1; no definite D call. The CDR3 consists of 16 residues. The V gene's germline CDR1 is MGHDK and CDR2 SYGVNS. V lost 0 bases, J lost 0 bases, and 11 bases lay in between. CDR3 DNA sequence: TGTGCCAGCAGTGAATATGGCGGAACCATGAACACTGAAGCTTTCTTT. It translates to CASSEYGGTMNTEAFF.

The chain carries TRBV19 and TRBJ2-6; no definite D call. From germline, CDR1 is LNHDA and CDR2 SQIVND (reference sequence). CDR3 length equals 16 residues. The V end lost 2 bases, the J end lost 4 bases, and 12 bases lay between the germline ends. The CDR3 sequence: CASSISGMEGANVLTF. The CDR3 DNA reads as TGTGCCAGTAGTATATCCGGCATGGAGGGGGCCAACGTCCTGACTTTC.

V is TRBV6-1 and J is TRBJ1-1, with a weak D call TRBD1 (5 bases). The germline V gene encodes CDR1 MNHNS and CDR2 SASEGT. This CDR3 region has 15 residues. The V end lost 2 bases, the J end lost 0 bases, and 10 bases lay between the germline ends. The CDR3 nucleotides are TGTGCCAGCAGTGAAATGGCAGGGATGAACACTGAAGCTTTCTTT. This codes for CASSEMAGMNTEAFF.

A single count supports this clone. This chain joins TRBV19 and TRBJ1-5; TRBD1 might be the D (5 bases). CDR1 is LNHDA, CDR2 SQIVND, per germline (reference sequence). Trimming took off 9 bases at V and 9 bases at J, with 24 bases between the two ends. This CDR3 spans 15 amino acids. In nucleotides, the CDR3 is TGTGCCAGCCAACCCCGGAGACAGACCCAAGTGCCCCAGCATTTT. It codes for CASQPRRQTQVPQHF.

This clone was counted between two and nine times. The V call is TRBV5-1, the J call TRBJ2-4; TRBD1 is a possible D gene (6 bases). V lost 6 bases to trimming and J lost 0 bases, with 13 bases between them. Germline CDR1 and CDR2: SGHRS and YFSETQ. There are 15 residues in the CDR3. The CDR3 DNA follows: TGCGCCAGCACCGAAAGGGGGTTAGCCAAAAACATTCAGTACTTC. Its protein product is CASTERGLAKNIQYF.

This clone has just a few counts. The rearrangement joins TRBV18 to TRBJ2-2; maybe TRBD1 (6 bases). The germline V gene encodes CDR1 KGHSH and CDR2 LQKENI. The CDR3 covers 18 residues. V lost 4 bases, J lost 3 bases, and 21 bases lay in between. The CDR3, as DNA: TGTGCCAGCTCACAAGAGGTTCGGGACAACACGGACACCGGGGAGCTGTTTTTT. Protein product: CASSQEVRDNTDTGELFF.

This clone showed up just a few times. The V call is TRBV2, the J call TRBJ1-5; D might be TRBD1 (5 bases). The CDR3 spans 14 residues. From germline, CDR1 is SNHLY and CDR2 FYNNEI. V dropped 11 bases and J dropped 7 bases, with 21 bases sitting between them. CDR3 sequence (DNA): TGTGCCGGGAGAGGAGCGGGGCCACGGCAGCCCCAGCATTTT. Amino acids: CAGRGAGPRQPQHF.

V usage is TRBV18 and J usage is TRBJ2-1; TRBD1 might be the D (6 bases). CDR1 and CDR2 (germline): KGHSH, LQKENI. Trimming took off 5 bases at V and 7 bases at J, with 15 bases between the two ends. The CDR3 is made up of 14 amino acids. CDR3 nucleotide sequence: TGTGCCAGCTCAAGGCAGGGGCCTTTGAATGAGCAGTTCTTC. Translation: CASSRQGPLNEQFF.

This clone was recorded a few times. The chain carries TRBV28 and TRBJ1-5, with D possibly TRBD1 on 5 matching bases. V lost 4 bases and J lost 2, with 12 bases in between. The CDR3 has 15 amino acids. Germline V CDR1 and CDR2: MDHEN, SYDVKM. CDR3 loop: CASSSLDRGNQPQHF. CDR3 DNA: TGTGCCAGCAGTTCCCTTGACAGAGGCAATCAGCCCCAGCATTTT.

This clone occurred a few times. V and J are TRBV7-2 and TRBJ2-7; a possible D gene is TRBD2 (6 bases). Between the trimmed V and J ends, which lost 5 bases and 3 bases, there was a span of 17 bases. The CDR3 is 15 amino acids. Germline lookup yields CDR1 SGHTA and CDR2 FQGNSA. DNA for the CDR3: TGTGCCAGCAGCCCGGGCGGGACTCGCCTCTACGAGCAGTACTTC. Protein: CASSPGGTRLYEQYF.

The CDR3 DNA is TGTGCCAGCTCCCCAGGGGCGGCAAATGAGCAGTTCTTC. The encoded protein is CASSPGAANEQFF. The chain recombines TRBV18 with TRBJ2-1; maybe TRBD1 (6 bases). Trimming shortened V by 6 bases and J by 7 bases, and 13 bases separated the two germline ends. The germline V gene has CDR1 KGHSH and CDR2 LQKENI. The CDR3 covers 13 residues. Drawing the rest from reference TRBV18 and TRBJ2-1, the complete variable domain is NAGVMQNPRHLVRRRGQEARLRCSPMKGHSHVYWYRQLPEEGLKFMVYLQKENIIDESGMPKERFSAEFPKEGPSILRIQQVVRGDSAAYFCASSPGAANEQFFGPGTRLTVL.

This rearrangement joins TRBV30 to TRBJ2-3; D possibly corresponds to TRBD1 (5 bases). This CDR3 spans 14 amino acids. Trimming pared 4 bases from V and 0 bases from J, leaving 11 bases between. Germline V gene lookup returns CDR1 GTSNPN and CDR2 SVGIG (reference sequence). CDR3 region: CAWTKDRSTDTQYF. Written as DNA, the CDR3 is TGTGCCTGGACCAAAGACAGAAGCACAGATACGCAGTATTTT.

In this sample, this clone turned up once. The rearrangement links TRBV30 to TRBJ1-1; D is unresolved. In germline, CDR1 is GTSNPN, CDR2 SVGIG (reference sequence). The CDR3 has 13 amino acids. The V and J ends lost 6 bases and 7 bases respectively, with 18 bases between them. CDR3 sequence (DNA): TGTGCCTGTAGCTCGGGATTGGTTTTTGAAGCTTTCTTT. Its translation: CACSSGLVFEAFF.

This clone was detected a few times. This rearrangement joins TRBV27 to TRBJ1-5, with TRBD1 as a possible D gene (6 bases). Germline lookup yields CDR1 MNHEY and CDR2 SMNVEV (reference sequence). The CDR3 covers 16 residues. Trimming removed 5 bases at V and 4 bases at J, with 18 bases between. This chain's CDR3 is CASSPRAQRGNQPQHF. Here the CDR3 DNA reads TGTGCCAGCAGTCCCCGGGCTCAGAGGGGGAATCAGCCCCAGCATTTT.

This clone was observed a handful of times. The chain links TRBV5-4 to TRBJ2-3, with TRBD2 identical over 11 bases. With 2 bases clipped from V and 6 bases from J, the junction kept 2 bases outside the gene matches. CDR3 size: 14 residues. Germline V gene data show CDR1 as SGHNT and CDR2 as YYREEE (reference sequence). The CDR3 DNA sequence: TGTGCCAGCAGCTTCTGGACTAGCGGGGATACGCAGTATTTT. It is translated as CASSFWTSGDTQYF.

The genes are TRBV10-3 and TRBJ2-1, with unresolved D. V was shortened by 3 bases and J by 7 bases, with 10 bases between the two germline ends. Germline loops: CDR1 ENHRY, CDR2 SYGVKD. This CDR3 spans 13 amino acids. The CDR3 reads CAISDGSYNEQFF. CDR3 bases: TGTGCCATCAGTGACGGTAGCTATAATGAGCAGTTCTTC.

This chain joins TRBV18 and TRBJ1-2; D is undetermined. The CDR3 totals 13 residues. From germline, CDR1 is KGHSH and CDR2 LQKENI. V lost 2 bases to trimming and J lost 6 bases, with 10 bases between them. The CDR3 region is CASSPEMNDGYTF. The CDR3 bases are TGTGCCAGCTCACCAGAGATGAATGATGGCTACACCTTC.

This clone was recorded a few times. The chain carries TRBV7-9 and TRBJ1-1, with D possibly matching TRBD1 (5 bases). Looked up from germline, CDR1 is SEHNR and CDR2 is FQNEAQ (reference sequence). V was clipped by 2 bases and J by 10 bases, with 14 bases between them. The CDR3 is made up of 13 amino acids. The CDR3 is CASSLIRGKGAFF. The CDR3 coding sequence is TGTGCCAGCAGCTTAATCCGGGGGAAAGGAGCTTTCTTT.

The rearrangement uses TRBV7-2 and TRBJ1-1, with D possibly being TRBD1 (5 bases). V was cut by 7 bases and J by 4 bases, with 13 bases left in between. Germline V CDR1 and CDR2: SGHTA, FQGNSA. This CDR3 is 13 amino acids long. This CDR3 is CASTTGGGTEAFF. The CDR3 nucleotides read TGTGCCAGCACCACGGGCGGGGGCACTGAAGCTTTCTTT.

This clone has a handful of counts. This chain joins TRBV21-1 and TRBJ2-3; the DNA was not used to check the table's D call, TRBD2. TRBV21-1 counts as a pseudogene. The CDR3 is 12 amino acids. This chain's CDR3 is CASSKVSDTQYF. CDR3 nucleotides: TGTGCCAGCAGCAAAGTATCAGATACGCAGTATTTT.

Notes on this clone: This specimen includes other DNA sequences encoding the same CDR3. The V gene is TRBV5-6, the J gene TRBJ1-5, with D possibly TRBD1 on 5 matching bases. Trimming cost V 4 bases and J 3 bases, with 14 bases left between them. This CDR3 comprises 15 residues. The germline CDR1 and CDR2 sequences are SGHDT and YYEEEE. The CDR3 is CASSLWQGNNQPQHF. The CDR3 nucleotides read TGTGCCAGCAGCCTCTGGCAGGGAAACAATCAGCCCCAGCATTTT.

This clone was recorded a few times. Germline is not matched at one junction end, which may reflect a read error. This chain uses TRBV7-9 with TRBJ2-7, with D possibly matching TRBD1 (5 bases). Germline CDR1 SEHNR, CDR2 FQNEAQ (reference sequence). The CDR3 runs 12 residues. CDR3 DNA sequence: TGTGCCAGCAGCTTAGCAGGACACGAAATCAGCTTC. Translation: CASSLAGHEISF.

This chain links TRBV28 with TRBJ2-6; possibly TRBD2 for D (7 bases). The V and J ends lost 4 bases and 0 bases respectively, with 13 bases between them. The CDR3 spans 17 residues. Per germline, CDR1 MDHEN and CDR2 SYDVKM. CDR3: CASSSGGELSGANVLTF. In DNA, the CDR3 is TGTGCCAGCAGTTCGGGGGGCGAACTCTCTGGGGCCAACGTCCTGACTTTC.

This clone was recorded a few times. The rearrangement uses TRBV10-3 and TRBJ1-1; D gene uncertain. The germline CDR1 and CDR2 sequences are ENHRY and SYGVKD. The ends were cut back, 3 bases at V and 2 bases at J, with 7 bases in the middle. CDR3 length: 13 amino acids. As DNA, the CDR3 is TGTGCCATCAGTGATGAGCAAAACACTGAAGCTTTCTTT. Translating it yields CAISDEQNTEAFF.

This clone showed up just a few times. The chain employs TRBV28 and TRBJ2-7, with 9 bases fitting TRBD1. CDR1 MDHEN and CDR2 SYDVKM come from the germline V gene. V lost 7 bases, J lost 4 bases, and 11 bases stayed unmatched. The CDR3 is 15 amino acids. CDR3 amino acids: CASITRDRVFYEQYF. CDR3 in DNA: TGTGCCAGCATCACCCGGGACAGGGTGTTTTACGAGCAGTACTTC. Full variable domain (outside the CDR3, taken from reference TRBV28 and TRBJ2-7): DVKVTQSSRYLVKRTGEKVFLECVQDMDHENMFWYRQDPGLGLRLIYFSYDVKMKEKGDIPEGYSVSREKKERFSLILESASTNQTSMYLCASITRDRVFYEQYFGPGTRLTVT.

This clone appeared many times. The CDR3 DNA reads as TGTGCCAGCAGGCGACAGGGGTTTGGCTACACCTTC. Residues: CASRRQGFGYTF. The chain is built from TRBV2 and TRBJ1-2; TRBD1 matches at 8 bases. V lost 6 bases to trimming and J lost 7 bases; unmatched junction nucleotides: 4. Germline CDR1 reads SNHLY; CDR2 reads FYNNEI. The CDR3 is 12 amino acids.